The 30 T cell receptor beta chains below all came from one sample that was sequenced in a study of response to subunit inactivated influenza vaccine. Using its own MiXCR run on the RT-PCR reads, TCRdb lists one record per CDR3 protein. Of about 780,000 distinct CDR3 sequences in the sample, 18% were seen once. The source material was PBMCs from blood, sampled around 5 days after vaccination. These receptor sequences come from a man in his fifties or sixties who received an inactivated influenza vaccine.

V and J are TRBV7-2 and TRBJ1-5; no clear D gene. V was clipped by 5 bases and J by 4 bases, with 9 bases between them. CDR1 and CDR2 from the germline V gene are SGHTA and FQGNSA. This CDR3 spans 13 amino acids. This CDR3 reads CASSPDGNQPQHF. The CDR3 nucleotides are TGTGCCAGCAGCCCCGACGGGAATCAGCCCCAGCATTTT.

The CDR3, as DNA: TGTGCCAGCAGTTTGACAGGAGCGGGATTCCAGCCCCAGCATTTT. Protein: CASSLTGAGFQPQHF. V gene TRBV12-3 or TRBV12-4 combines with J gene TRBJ1-5; TRBD1 is a possible D gene (6 bases). Trimming pared 3 bases from V and 7 bases from J, leaving 16 bases between. The CDR3 sequence is 15 residues long.

This clonotype was counted between two and nine times. The V and J genes are TRBV10-1 and TRBJ2-1, with 8 bases fitting TRBD1. J lost 4 bases, V lost 2 bases, and 10 bases had no gene match. CDR3 length: 17 amino acids. Germline CDR1 is WNHNN and CDR2 is SYGVQD (reference sequence). For the CDR3, the DNA is TGCGCCAGCAGTGAGGGCAAAAGGGACAGGATTTACAATGAGCAGTTCTTC. This sequence encodes CASSEGKRDRIYNEQFF.

This clonotype was detected only a few times. The genes are TRBV15 and TRBJ2-4; D is undetermined. Germline V gene data show CDR1 as LNHNV and CDR2 as YYDKDF (reference sequence). The CDR3 runs 17 residues. Deletions cut 0 bases from V and 1 base from J, with 13 bases between. The CDR3 is CATSREDKAGAKNIQYF. CDR3 DNA: TGTGCCACCAGCAGAGAAGACAAAGCCGGCGCCAAAAACATTCAGTACTTC.

The rearrangement joins TRBV5-1 to TRBJ2-5, with TRBD1 as a possible D gene (5 bases). The V gene lost 4 bases and the J gene lost 4 bases, with 11 bases spanning the gap. Germline CDR1 SGHRS, CDR2 YFSETQ. This CDR3 is built from 13 residues. This chain's CDR3 is CASSPSGSETQYF. The CDR3 DNA sequence: TGCGCCAGCAGCCCCTCAGGGTCAGAGACCCAGTACTTC.

The CDR3: CASSQSVEESNQPQHF. The CDR3 nucleotides read TGCGCCAGCAGTCAATCGGTTGAGGAAAGCAATCAGCCCCAGCATTTT. The chain employs TRBV23-1 and TRBJ1-5; D not certain. TRBV23-1 is assigned to the ORF class and has an uncertain function. The CDR3 is made up of 16 amino acids. Trimming removed 0 bases from V and 1 base from J, with 10 bases in between.

This clonotype was recorded at least ten times. V and J are TRBV6-5 and TRBJ1-2, with no clear D. V shed 0 bases and J shed 7 bases, with 15 bases lying between them. The CDR3 has 15 residues. From germline, CDR1 is MNHEY and CDR2 SVGAGI. This CDR3 reads CASSYSWQAVGGYTF. The DNA of the CDR3 is TGTGCCAGCAGTTACTCGTGGCAGGCAGTCGGTGGCTACACCTTC.

A few counts support this clonotype. The CDR3 DNA is TGTGCCAGCAGCTACCAACAGGGTTCCTACGAGCAGTACTTC. This translates into CASSYQQGSYEQYF. The chain couples TRBV7-2 to TRBJ2-7; D perhaps matches TRBD1 (6 bases). Germline V gives CDR1 SGHTA, CDR2 FQGNSA. This CDR3 has 14 residues. Trimming removed 4 bases at V and 1 base at J, with 11 bases between.

Only a few counts were recorded for this clonotype. The chain recombines TRBV15 with TRBJ2-7; D might be TRBD1 or TRBD2, each matching 5 bases. Trimming shortened V by 4 bases and J by 2 bases, and 12 bases separated the two germline ends. Per germline, CDR1 LNHNV and CDR2 YYDKDF (reference sequence). The CDR3 sequence is 14 residues long. CDR3 nucleotide sequence: TGTGCCACCAGCAAAGGGGACGGCACCTACGAGCAGTACTTC. Protein sequence: CATSKGDGTYEQYF.

J is TRBJ1-2 and V is TRBV9; D not certain. This CDR3 has 15 residues. V was shortened by 0 bases and J by 8 bases, with 17 bases between the two germline ends. Looked up from germline, CDR1 is SGDLS and CDR2 is YYNGEE. The CDR3 nucleotides read TGTGCCAGCAGCGTAGCTCGAGGAACCTCGAGGGGCTACACCTTC. Amino acids: CASSVARGTSRGYTF.

The chain has TRBV6-1 and TRBJ2-7, with D possibly TRBD1 on 5 matching bases. Germline values: CDR1 MNHNS, CDR2 SASEGT. The germline V and J ends were trimmed by 7 bases and 0 bases, with 7 bases remaining between them. There are 12 residues in the CDR3. The CDR3 coding sequence is TGTGCCAGCACAGGGTTCTCCTACGAGCAGTACTTC. This encodes CASTGFSYEQYF.

The CDR3 bases are TGCAGTGCTAAACCCGGGACAGTGAACACCGGGGAGCTGTTTTTT. It codes for CSAKPGTVNTGELFF. V gene TRBV20-1 combines with J gene TRBJ2-2; TRBD1 aligns across 7 bases. Germline V gives CDR1 DFQATT, CDR2 SNEGSKA (reference sequence). Unmatched junction bases numbered 6, after V lost 4 bases and J lost 1 base. CDR3 length: 15 residues.

V usage is TRBV29-1 and J usage is TRBJ2-1; 8 bases map to TRBD1. Germline V gene data show CDR1 as SQVTM and CDR2 as ANQGSEA. CDR3 length equals 13 residues. J was trimmed by 9 bases and V by 7 bases; bases with no gene match: 11. CDR3: CSDGQGGRAEQFF. The CDR3 coding sequence is TGCAGCGACGGACAGGGTGGCCGGGCTGAGCAGTTCTTC.

This clonotype appeared a few times. The chain carries TRBV2 and TRBJ2-2; TRBD1 might be the D (5 bases). Trimming took off 3 bases at V and 4 bases at J, with 6 bases between the two ends. CDR1 is SNHLY and CDR2 is FYNNEI in the germline V gene. The CDR3 loop spans 13 amino acids. The CDR3 coding sequence is TGTGCCAGCAGTGACAGGGCCACCGGGGAGCTGTTTTTT. It encodes CASSDRATGELFF.

This clonotype was counted only a few times. The genes are TRBV7-2 and TRBJ2-7; no clear D. The V and J ends lost 5 bases and 3 bases respectively, with 11 bases between them. The CDR3 runs 13 residues. Per germline, CDR1 SGHTA and CDR2 FQGNSA. In nucleotides, the CDR3 is TGTGCCAGCAGCCGGTGGACGAGCTACGAGCAGTACTTC. This encodes CASSRWTSYEQYF.

The CDR3 is CASSPTSAYYNEQFF. The CDR3, as DNA: TGTGCCAGCTCACCCACCTCGGCCTACTACAATGAGCAGTTCTTC. This chain connects TRBV18 to TRBJ2-1; D remains ambiguous. This CDR3 is 15 amino acids long. Germline CDR1 is KGHSH and CDR2 is LQKENI. V was pared by 3 bases and J by 3 bases, with 12 bases between.

The chain employs TRBV5-1 and TRBJ1-1; maybe TRBD1 (5 bases). The CDR3 spans 14 residues. The V and J ends lost 5 bases and 1 base respectively, with 12 bases between them. Per germline, CDR1 SGHRS and CDR2 YFSETQ. The chain's CDR3 is CASRTGRENTEAFF. The CDR3 DNA is TGCGCCAGCAGAACGGGACGGGAGAACACTGAAGCTTTCTTT. Supplemented by reference TRBV5-1 and TRBJ1-1, the full variable domain reads KAGVTQTPRYLIKTRGQQVTLSCSPISGHRSVSWYQQTPGQGLQFLFEYFSETQRNKGNFPGRFSGRQFSNSRSEMNVSTLELGDSALYLCASRTGRENTEAFFGQGTRLTVV.

This clonotype was seen only a few times. CDR3 residues: CSASTGSYEQYF. CDR3 bases: TGCAGTGCTAGTACAGGGAGCTACGAGCAGTACTTC. This chain connects TRBV20-1 to TRBJ2-7; D perhaps matches TRBD1 (6 bases). The V end lost 3 bases, the J end lost 3 bases, and 9 bases lay between the germline ends. Germline V gives CDR1 DFQATT, CDR2 SNEGSKA (reference sequence). The CDR3 consists of 12 residues.

This clonotype occurred a few times. The chain recombines TRBV10-2 with TRBJ2-7, with 8 bases identical to TRBD1. Germline V gene sequence: CDR1 WSHSY, CDR2 SAAADI. The CDR3 has 17 amino acids. The V and J ends lost 8 bases and 1 base, in that order; junction bases with no gene match: 16. In nucleotides, the CDR3 is TGCGCCAGCTCCGGACAGGGTTATGCCTTAAGGTCCTACGAGCAGTACTTC. Protein product: CASSGQGYALRSYEQYF.

The chain recombines TRBV5-1 with TRBJ2-1; D is unresolved. V gave up 5 bases and J gave up 7 bases, with 13 bases separating them. Germline V gene sequence: CDR1 SGHRS, CDR2 YFSETQ. The CDR3 has 13 amino acids. The CDR3 reads CASSLLPGNEQFF. In DNA form, the CDR3 reads TGCGCCAGCAGTCTCCTGCCTGGGAATGAGCAGTTCTTC.

V is TRBV6-5 and J is TRBJ1-1, with no clear D. The CDR3 consists of 14 residues. The V gene's germline CDR1 is MNHEY and CDR2 SVGAGI. Trimming shortened V by 2 bases and J by 3 bases, and 10 bases separated the two germline ends. CDR3 in DNA: TGTGCCAGCAGTTACAGAGGGAAGGACACTGAAGCTTTCTTT. Translation: CASSYRGKDTEAFF.

Only a few counts were recorded for this clonotype. The genes are TRBV20-1 and TRBJ2-1; TRBD2 matches at 7 bases. Germline V gene data show CDR1 as DFQATT and CDR2 as SNEGSKA (reference sequence). Trimming took 3 bases from V and 9 from J; bases not matched to a gene: 11. The CDR3 runs to 14 residues. The CDR3 spells CSASSASGSREQFF. DNA of the CDR3: TGCAGTGCTAGCTCGGCTAGCGGAAGTCGTGAGCAGTTCTTC.

As to this clonotype: The junction departs from germline at one end; a sequencing error may be responsible. This chain uses TRBV7-2 with TRBJ1-1; tentative D call: TRBD1 (6 bases). Germline CDR1 SGHTA, CDR2 FQGNSA. This CDR3 is 15 amino acids long. The CDR3 DNA follows: TGTGCCAGCAGCTTAGGGCTGGGGGCGAACACTGAAGCTTCCTTT. This gives the protein CASSLGLGANTEASF.

This clonotype has a handful of counts. CDR3 in DNA: TGTGCCACCAGCAGAGATTTTGCTCCGGACAGCAGCAACGAGCAGTACTTC. It encodes CATSRDFAPDSSNEQYF. V gene TRBV15 combines with J gene TRBJ2-7; D might be TRBD1 (6 bases). Germline-derived CDR1 and CDR2 are LNHNV and YYDKDF (reference sequence). Trimming removed 0 bases from V and 5 bases from J, with 20 bases in between. This CDR3 comprises 17 residues. The full variable domain, in which reference TRBV15 and TRBJ2-7 provide the parts outside the CDR3, is DAMVIQNPRYQVTQFGKPVTLSCSQTLNHNVMYWYQQKSSQAPKLLFHYYDKDFNNEADTPDNFQSRRPNTSFCFLDIRSPGLGDTAMYLCATSRDFAPDSSNEQYFGPGTRLTVT.

This chain's CDR3 is CASSSLDKSYEQYF. The CDR3, as DNA: TGCGCCAGCAGCTCCTTGGACAAGTCCTACGAGCAGTACTTC. The V gene is TRBV5-1, the J gene TRBJ2-7, with D perhaps matching TRBD1 (5 bases). The CDR3 sequence is 14 residues long. The V gene lost 3 bases and the J gene lost 1 base, with 11 bases spanning the gap. Per germline, CDR1 SGHRS and CDR2 YFSETQ.

This CDR3 is CASSLVGQGFSKNIQYF. As DNA, the CDR3 is TGTGCCAGCAGCTTAGTGGGACAGGGATTTTCCAAAAACATTCAGTACTTC. This sequence joins TRBV7-2 and TRBJ2-4; TRBD1 matches 9 bases. From germline, CDR1 is SGHTA and CDR2 FQGNSA. V gave up 1 base and J gave up 2 bases; unmatched junction bases: 6. There are 17 residues in the CDR3.

This clonotype was detected ten times or more. The chain carries TRBV29-1 and TRBJ2-1, with a possible D match to TRBD1 (6 bases). The CDR3 length is 15 residues. Looked up from germline, CDR1 is SQVTM and CDR2 is ANQGSEA. V shed 1 base and J shed 8 bases, with 18 bases lying between them. The CDR3 sequence is CSVEVDSWRIDEQFF. In DNA, the CDR3 is TGCAGCGTTGAAGTGGACAGTTGGCGGATCGATGAGCAGTTCTTC.

This clonotype came up a few times. The junction does not match germline at one end; this may be a read error. The chain joins TRBV7-7 to TRBJ2-5; maybe TRBD2 (6 bases). Germline assignment: CDR1 SSHAT and CDR2 FNYEAQ (reference sequence). The CDR3 loop spans 16 amino acids. CDR3 sequence reads: CASSRRMRGPQETQYF. The CDR3 nucleotides read TGTGCTAGCAGCCGCAGAATGCGGGGTCCCCAAGAGACCCAGTACTTC.

V usage is TRBV29-1 and J usage is TRBJ2-7; a weak D match, TRBD2 (5 bases). Germline V gene sequence: CDR1 SQVTM, CDR2 ANQGSEA. The V end was cut by 6 bases, the J end by 2 bases, with 17 bases between. The CDR3 contains 14 residues. CDR3 protein: CSVASKRFTYEQYF. The CDR3 nucleotides are TGCAGCGTGGCCTCCAAGCGGTTTACCTACGAGCAGTACTTC.

This CDR3 reads CASSQERTGNTGELFF. The CDR3 DNA reads as TGTGCCAGCAGCCAAGAGAGGACAGGGAACACCGGGGAGCTGTTTTTT. V usage is TRBV4-2 and J usage is TRBJ2-2; TRBD1 aligns across 7 bases. V lost 0 bases, J lost 1 base, and 2 bases stayed unmatched. The V gene's germline CDR1 is LGHNA and CDR2 YNFKEQ. This CDR3 has 16 residues.